What follows describes a single T cell receptor (beta chain). These data are taken from a study of blood T cell repertoires in COVID-19. As for the study in general: The analysed material was cDNA or gDNA that came from T cells, B-cell-depleted T cells, or PBMCs.

This CDR3 is 14 amino acids long. Trimming pared 5 bases from V and 5 bases from J, leaving 12 bases between. Looked up from germline, CDR1 is MRHNA and CDR2 is SNTAGT. Some clones are missing from TCRdb's copy, which holds only in-frame ones; the method was immunoSEQ multiplex PCR. The table has just over 75,000 clones, 80% seen once. Sequenced input: peripheral blood. V and J are TRBV6-4 and TRBJ2-2, with D perhaps matching TRBD1 (5 bases). This receptor was identified in a man aged 60 to 69 with active or convalescent COVID-19. This CDR3 is CASSLGAQTGELFF. Written as DNA, the CDR3 is TGTGCCAGCAGTCTAGGGGCGCAGACCGGGGAGCTGTTTTTT.